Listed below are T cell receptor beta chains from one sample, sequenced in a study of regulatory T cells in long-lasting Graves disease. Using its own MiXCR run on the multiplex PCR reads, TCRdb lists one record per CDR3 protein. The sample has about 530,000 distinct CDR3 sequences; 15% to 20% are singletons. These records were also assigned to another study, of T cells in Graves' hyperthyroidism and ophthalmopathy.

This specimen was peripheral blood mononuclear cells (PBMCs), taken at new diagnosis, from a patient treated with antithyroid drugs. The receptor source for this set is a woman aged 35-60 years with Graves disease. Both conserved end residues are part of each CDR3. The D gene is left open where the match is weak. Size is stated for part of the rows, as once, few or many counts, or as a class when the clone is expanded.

CDR3aa: CASSQTPGGPEAFF; CDR3nt: TGTGCCAGCAGCCAGACGCCGGGGGGGCCTGAAGCTTTCTTT; j_gene: TRBJ1-1; d_gene: .; abundance: few; v_gene: TRBV11-2
CDR3aa: CASSFPGQSNTEAFF; CDR3nt: TGTGCCAGCAGCTTTCCGGGACAATCTAACACTGAAGCTTTCTTT; j_gene: TRBJ1-1; d_gene: .; abundance: many; v_gene: TRBV5-5
CDR3aa: CASSLDLGTGGVGQYF; CDR3nt: TGCGCCAGCAGCTTGGATCTGGGAACGGGGGGCGTGGGGCAGTATTTT; j_gene: TRBJ2-3; d_gene: .; abundance: few; v_gene: TRBV5-1
CDR3aa: CATSGPLAGKETQYF; CDR3nt: TGTGCCACCTCTGGACCTTTAGCGGGGAAGGAGACCCAGTACTTC; j_gene: TRBJ2-5; d_gene: TRBD2; abundance: many; v_gene: TRBV7-9
CDR3aa: CASSIIPEGGTQYF; CDR3nt: TGTGCCAGTAGTATAATTCCTGAGGGTGGGACCCAGTACTTC; j_gene: TRBJ2-5; d_gene: .; abundance: .; v_gene: TRBV19
CDR3aa: CASSEHRGASRAFF; CDR3nt: TGTGCCAGCAGCGAACACCGGGGCGCGAGTAGAGCTTTCTTT; j_gene: TRBJ1-1; d_gene: .; abundance: few; v_gene: TRBV2
CDR3aa: CASNLRKLGTGELFF; CDR3nt: TGTGCCAGCAACCTCAGAAAGCTCGGCACCGGGGAGCTGTTTTTT; j_gene: TRBJ2-2; d_gene: .; abundance: many; v_gene: TRBV28
CDR3aa: CASSFLDSGNTIYF; CDR3nt: TGTGCCAGCAGCTTCTTGGACTCTGGAAACACCATATATTTT; j_gene: TRBJ1-3; d_gene: .; abundance: few; v_gene: TRBV11-2
CDR3aa: CASSLVRGSSSYEQYF; CDR3nt: TGTGCCAGCAGCCTGGTCAGGGGTTCGAGCTCCTACGAGCAGTACTTC; j_gene: TRBJ2-7; d_gene: .; abundance: .; v_gene: TRBV7-2
CDR3aa: CASSPIEMNTEAFF; CDR3nt: TGTGCCAGCTCACCAATAGAGATGAACACTGAAGCTTTCTTT; j_gene: TRBJ1-1; d_gene: .; abundance: many; v_gene: TRBV18
CDR3aa: CASSSRRTGGNEKLFF; CDR3nt: TGTGCCAGCAGCTCTCGGAGGACAGGGGGGAATGAAAAACTGTTTTTT; j_gene: TRBJ1-4; d_gene: TRBD1; abundance: few; v_gene: TRBV6-1
CDR3aa: CASSVRDNQETQYF; CDR3nt: TGTGCCAGCTCCGTCCGGGACAACCAAGAGACCCAGTACTTC; j_gene: TRBJ2-5; d_gene: .; abundance: few; v_gene: TRBV18
CDR3aa: CASSSGLTDTQYF; CDR3nt: TGTGCCAGCAGCTCGGGGCTCACAGATACGCAGTATTTT; j_gene: TRBJ2-3; d_gene: .; abundance: many; v_gene: TRBV5-1
CDR3aa: CASRSGTVLEAFF; CDR3nt: TGTGCCAGCAGATCCGGGACCGTTCTTGAAGCTTTCTTT; j_gene: TRBJ1-1; d_gene: .; abundance: .; v_gene: TRBV6-1
CDR3aa: CASSFSRTPIHTEAFF; CDR3nt: TGCGCCAGCAGCTTTTCCCGGACACCGATACACACTGAAGCTTTCTTT; j_gene: TRBJ1-1; d_gene: .; abundance: many; v_gene: TRBV5-1
CDR3aa: CATSTGTENSPLHF; CDR3nt: TGTGCCACCTCGACCGGGACAGAAAATTCACCCCTCCACTTT; j_gene: TRBJ1-6; d_gene: TRBD1; abundance: few; v_gene: TRBV19
CDR3aa: CASSPGIGGVTEAFF; CDR3nt: TGTGCCAGCAGTCCGGGGATCGGGGGTGTCACTGAAGCTTTCTTT; j_gene: TRBJ1-1; d_gene: .; abundance: .; v_gene: TRBV6-4
CDR3aa: CASRILATGELFF; CDR3nt: TGTGCCAGCAGAATCCTAGCAACCGGGGAGCTGTTTTTT; j_gene: TRBJ2-2; d_gene: .; abundance: many; v_gene: TRBV12-3/TRBV12-4
CDR3aa: CASSGGTYEKLFF; CDR3nt: TGTGCCAGCAGTGGGGGAACCTATGAAAAACTGTTTTTT; j_gene: TRBJ1-4; d_gene: .; abundance: many; v_gene: TRBV12-3/TRBV12-4
CDR3aa: CASSGDRGRNTIYF; CDR3nt: TGTGCCAGCAGCGGGGACAGGGGCAGAAACACCATATATTTT; j_gene: TRBJ1-3; d_gene: TRBD1; abundance: .; v_gene: TRBV6-4
CDR3aa: CASSEQGRNYGYTF; CDR3nt: TGTGCCAGTAGTGAACAGGGAAGAAACTATGGCTACACCTTC; j_gene: TRBJ1-2; d_gene: .; abundance: .; v_gene: TRBV19
CDR3aa: CASSARGETQYF; CDR3nt: TGTGCCAGCAGTGCCCGGGGGGAGACCCAGTACTTC; j_gene: TRBJ2-5; d_gene: .; abundance: many; v_gene: TRBV2
CDR3aa: CASSHDRPPDTQYF; CDR3nt: TGCGCCAGCAGCCATGACCGACCCCCAGATACGCAGTATTTT; j_gene: TRBJ2-3; d_gene: .; abundance: .; v_gene: TRBV5-1
CDR3aa: CASSLGTLETQYF; CDR3nt: TGTGCCAGCAGTCTTGGGACACTAGAGACCCAGTACTTC; j_gene: TRBJ2-5; d_gene: .; abundance: .; v_gene: TRBV12-3/TRBV12-4
CDR3aa: CAIRGGTNEKLFF; CDR3nt: TGTGCCATCCGGGGGGGAACTAATGAAAAACTGTTTTTT; j_gene: TRBJ1-4; d_gene: .; abundance: .; v_gene: TRBV10-3
CDR3aa: CSASGGVGSTDTQYF; CDR3nt: TGCAGTGCTAGTGGAGGGGTCGGAAGCACAGATACGCAGTATTTT; j_gene: TRBJ2-3; d_gene: .; abundance: .; v_gene: TRBV20-1
CDR3aa: CSVPGQGAIGSYEQYF; CDR3nt: TGCAGCGTACCGGGACAGGGGGCGATTGGCTCCTACGAGCAGTACTTC; j_gene: TRBJ2-7; d_gene: TRBD1; abundance: many; v_gene: TRBV29-1
CDR3aa: CASSVGQVGPEAFF; CDR3nt: TGTGCCAGCAGTGTAGGACAGGTCGGCCCTGAAGCTTTCTTT; j_gene: TRBJ1-1; d_gene: TRBD1; abundance: many; v_gene: TRBV2
CDR3aa: CASGLVPSGGQSGGAFF; CDR3nt: TGTGCTAGTGGTTTGGTGCCCTCGGGGGGGCAATCTGGGGGAGCTTTCTTT; j_gene: TRBJ1-1; d_gene: .; abundance: .; v_gene: TRBV12-5
CDR3aa: CASSPRDGVGETQYF; CDR3nt: TGTGCCAGCTCACCCCGCGACGGGGTTGGGGAGACCCAGTACTTC; j_gene: TRBJ2-5; d_gene: .; abundance: many; v_gene: TRBV18
CDR3aa: CSVGPRLANTEAFF; CDR3nt: TGCAGCGTCGGGCCGAGATTGGCGAACACTGAAGCTTTCTTT; j_gene: TRBJ1-1; d_gene: .; abundance: few; v_gene: TRBV29-1
CDR3aa: CASSSPFYTGEGYTF; CDR3nt: TGTGCCAGCAGCTCACCCTTTTATACAGGCGAAGGCTACACCTTC; j_gene: TRBJ1-2; d_gene: .; abundance: .; v_gene: TRBV7-9
CDR3aa: CASSQAFTGRNEQYF; CDR3nt: TGTGCCAGCAGCCAAGCATTCACAGGGCGGAACGAGCAGTACTTC; j_gene: TRBJ2-7; d_gene: .; abundance: many; v_gene: TRBV3-1
CDR3aa: CASSLGGTVSGNTIYF; CDR3nt: TGTGCCAGCAGCTTGGGCGGGACAGTCTCTGGAAACACCATATATTTT; j_gene: TRBJ1-3; d_gene: TRBD1; abundance: few; v_gene: TRBV5-4
CDR3aa: CSVEGTDEKLFF; CDR3nt: TGCAGCGTTGAGGGGACGGATGAAAAACTGTTTTTT; j_gene: TRBJ1-4; d_gene: .; abundance: many; v_gene: TRBV29-1
CDR3aa: CASSWGRGEAFF; CDR3nt: TGTGCCAGCAGTTGGGGCAGAGGTGAAGCTTTCTTT; j_gene: TRBJ1-1; d_gene: .; abundance: .; v_gene: TRBV27
CDR3aa: CSARGTTGYGELFF; CDR3nt: TGCAGTGCCAGAGGCACGACAGGATACGGGGAGCTGTTTTTT; j_gene: TRBJ2-2; d_gene: .; abundance: many; v_gene: TRBV20-1
CDR3aa: CASKPTGQADNEQYF; CDR3nt: TGTGCCAGCAAGCCCACGGGACAGGCGGACAACGAGCAGTACTTC; j_gene: TRBJ2-7; d_gene: TRBD1; abundance: .; v_gene: TRBV19
CDR3aa: CASSYGTGGYGYTF; CDR3nt: TGTGCCAGCAGTTACGGGACAGGGGGCTATGGCTACACCTTC; j_gene: TRBJ1-2; d_gene: TRBD1; abundance: few; v_gene: TRBV6-5
CDR3aa: CASSLAGGGEAFF; CDR3nt: TGTGCCAGCAGCTTAGCGGGTGGGGGCGAAGCTTTCTTT; j_gene: TRBJ1-1; d_gene: .; abundance: many; v_gene: TRBV5-1
CDR3aa: CASSFGGPLGETQYF; CDR3nt: TGTGCCAGCAGCTTTGGAGGGCCGCTCGGAGAGACCCAGTACTTC; j_gene: TRBJ2-5; d_gene: .; abundance: .; v_gene: TRBV7-9
CDR3aa: CASSLFGGYTF; CDR3nt: TGTGCCAGCAGCTTGTTTGGTGGCTACACCTTC; j_gene: TRBJ1-2; d_gene: .; abundance: many; v_gene: TRBV5-5
CDR3aa: CASSLVVPRSSYNSPLHF; CDR3nt: TGTGCCAGCAGCTTAGTTGTGCCGAGGAGCTCCTATAATTCACCCCTCCACTTT; j_gene: TRBJ1-6; d_gene: .; abundance: many; v_gene: TRBV7-2
CDR3aa: CASSQRGTGSSPLHF; CDR3nt: TGTGCCAGCAGTCAAAGAGGGACAGGGAGTTCACCCCTCCACTTT; j_gene: TRBJ1-6; d_gene: TRBD1; abundance: .; v_gene: TRBV6-2/TRBV6-3
CDR3aa: CASKPESSYNSPLHF; CDR3nt: TGTGCCAGTAAGCCGGAGAGCTCCTATAATTCACCCCTCCACTTT; j_gene: TRBJ1-6; d_gene: .; abundance: .; v_gene: TRBV19
CDR3aa: CAISGEVGGAEAFF; CDR3nt: TGTGCCATCAGTGGAGAGGTAGGGGGGGCTGAAGCTTTCTTT; j_gene: TRBJ1-1; d_gene: .; abundance: many; v_gene: TRBV10-3
CDR3aa: CASTLGGGQAKNIQYF; CDR3nt: TGTGCCAGCACCCTGGGCGGGGGGCAAGCCAAAAACATTCAGTACTTC; j_gene: TRBJ2-4; d_gene: TRBD2; abundance: .; v_gene: TRBV2
CDR3aa: CASNWQGRLYADTQYF; CDR3nt: TGTGCCAGCAATTGGCAGGGACGTTTATATGCAGATACGCAGTATTTT; j_gene: TRBJ2-3; d_gene: .; abundance: few; v_gene: TRBV2
CDR3aa: CASSFVDGQPQHF; CDR3nt: TGTGCCAGCAGCTTCGTGGATGGACAGCCCCAGCATTTT; j_gene: TRBJ1-5; d_gene: .; abundance: many; v_gene: TRBV11-2
CDR3aa: CASSVGGWGEELFF; CDR3nt: TGTGCCAGCAGCGTAGGGGGTTGGGGAGAGGAGCTGTTTTTT; j_gene: TRBJ2-2; d_gene: .; abundance: few; v_gene: TRBV9
CDR3aa: CASSLEPAGVYYEQYF; CDR3nt: TGTGCCAGCAGCTTGGAGCCAGCGGGGGTTTACTACGAGCAGTACTTC; j_gene: TRBJ2-7; d_gene: TRBD2; abundance: many; v_gene: TRBV5-6
CDR3aa: CASSDPAQGPGNTIYF; CDR3nt: TGTGCCAGCAGCGACCCGGCACAGGGGCCCGGAAACACCATATATTTT; j_gene: TRBJ1-3; d_gene: TRBD1; abundance: many; v_gene: TRBV11-2
CDR3aa: CSAGGPGTEAFF; CDR3nt: TGCAGTGCTGGGGGTCCGGGCACTGAAGCTTTCTTT; j_gene: TRBJ1-1; d_gene: .; abundance: .; v_gene: TRBV20-1
CDR3aa: CATSAKIPGQGAGYGYTF; CDR3nt: TGTGCCACCAGCGCCAAGATACCGGGACAGGGGGCCGGCTATGGCTACACCTTC; j_gene: TRBJ1-2; d_gene: TRBD1; abundance: .; v_gene: TRBV15